The rows below give T cell receptor beta chains drawn from one sample of a study of OX40 agonist ivuxolimab in advanced cancers. Assay used: immunoSEQ multiplex PCR; TCRdb lists only in-frame clones, some missing. The data contain about 78,000 clones, about 90% of them singletons. The input for sequencing was CD4+ or CD8+ T cells sorted from blood, taken in a trial of the OX40 agonist ivuxolimab. These receptors all stem from an adult with an advanced solid tumor such as melanoma, head and neck, liver or kidney cancer. CDR3s include the opening cysteine and the closing phenylalanine or tryptophan.

v_call: TRBV7-9
cdr3_aa: CASSLSTGKEAPQHF

v_call: TRBV6-5
cdr3_aa: CASSPVPSQFF

v_call: TRBV5-1
cdr3_aa: CASSLVRGALNTEAFF

v_call: TRBV21-1
cdr3_aa: CASSKGALAGETQYF

v_call: TRBV5-1
cdr3_aa: CASSLTGPIQETQYF

v_call: TRBV5-8
cdr3_aa: CASSVGQYEKLFF

v_call: TRBV23-1
cdr3_aa: CASSQPGQRCYSGANVLTF

v_call: TRBV7-2
cdr3_aa: CASSRGGQETQYF

v_call: TRBV19
cdr3_aa: CASSPLYVGDHQPQHF

v_call: TRBV9
cdr3_aa: CASSDLSYGYTF

v_call: TRBV28
cdr3_aa: CASSRSGKQGDGYGYTF

v_call: TRBV27
cdr3_aa: CASSTPVSPLHF

v_call: TRBV19
cdr3_aa: CASSILGAMNTEAFF

v_call: TRBV5-1
cdr3_aa: CASSLGPGNSNQPQHF

v_call: TRBV29-1
cdr3_aa: CSVPGQGSMNTEAFF

v_call: TRBV27
cdr3_aa: CASSLNRGGNQPQHF

v_call: TRBV6-6
cdr3_aa: CASRMDTNNSPLHF

v_call: TRBV5-1
cdr3_aa: CASSLARGRRGYTF

v_call: TRBV4-1
cdr3_aa: CASTPTGNTEAFF

v_call: TRBV10-3
cdr3_aa: CAISRTQTGLSYEQYF

v_call: TRBV10-3
cdr3_aa: CAISGDGSNEKLFF

v_call: TRBV5-1
cdr3_aa: CASSLAAGWSTDTQYF

v_call: TRBV28
cdr3_aa: CASIEGSSGNTIYF

v_call: TRBV30
cdr3_aa: CAWSRTSGDEQFF

v_call: TRBV4-2
cdr3_aa: CASSQESSNTGELFF

v_call: TRBV6-1
cdr3_aa: CASRSTVNTEAFF

v_call: TRBV4-2
cdr3_aa: CASSSFSGLAGNEQFF

v_call: TRBV28
cdr3_aa: CASSLRQGEDTF

v_call: TRBV19
cdr3_aa: CAPSLDSGTDTQYF

v_call: TRBV11-2
cdr3_aa: CASSSTYPIYF

v_call: TRBV29-1
cdr3_aa: CSVTPGQGAPNEKLFF

v_call: TRBV15
cdr3_aa: CATSREKGRDRELFF

v_call: TRBV7-6
cdr3_aa: CASSLLRKTVIPNEKLFF

v_call: TRBV6-5
cdr3_aa: CASSSRLAPEQYF

v_call: TRBV25-1
cdr3_aa: CASITAGGGNEQFF

v_call: TRBV29-1
cdr3_aa: CSVDGQNGDTQYF

v_call: TRBV5-1
cdr3_aa: CASSLAEDYSGNTIYF

v_call: TRBV6-1
cdr3_aa: CASRLQGRGEAFF

v_call: TRBV11-2
cdr3_aa: CASSLDLRRSYEQYF

v_call: TRBV19
cdr3_aa: CASSIYAIGTNKGEQYF

v_call: TRBV4-1
cdr3_aa: CASSQDKGKGEAFF

v_call: TRBV19
cdr3_aa: CASSIGGEGWELFF

v_call: TRBV19
cdr3_aa: CASSIASTGMNTEAFF

v_call: TRBV5-1
cdr3_aa: CASSSVEANTGELFF

v_call: TRBV5-1
cdr3_aa: CASSLEGGQPQHF

v_call: TRBV28
cdr3_aa: CASSSRPGQDTYGELFF

v_call: TRBV10-1
cdr3_aa: CASSESATATNEKLFF

v_call: TRBV10-3
cdr3_aa: CAISEGLLAGGYNEQFF

v_call: TRBV5-1
cdr3_aa: CASSQGALMDTEAFF

v_call: TRBV7-8
cdr3_aa: CASSVGPGRGGQPQHF

v_call: TRBV15
cdr3_aa: CATTNRRGYTDTQYF

v_call: TRBV7-6
cdr3_aa: CASSSPLGRGVNTEAFF

v_call: TRBV4-2
cdr3_aa: CASSQDLAQGGLSPLHF

v_call: TRBV7-7
cdr3_aa: CASSLRRGGRGSTGELFF

v_call: TRBV4-1
cdr3_aa: CASSQVADTQYF

v_call: TRBV6-5
cdr3_aa: CASSYSTGSPLHF

v_call: TRBV7-9
cdr3_aa: CASSPRGNNEQFF

v_call: TRBV6-1
cdr3_aa: CASSAWDRPETQYF

v_call: TRBV19
cdr3_aa: CASSIGGTRVDEQFF

v_call: TRBV2
cdr3_aa: CASQQRTGNTEAFF